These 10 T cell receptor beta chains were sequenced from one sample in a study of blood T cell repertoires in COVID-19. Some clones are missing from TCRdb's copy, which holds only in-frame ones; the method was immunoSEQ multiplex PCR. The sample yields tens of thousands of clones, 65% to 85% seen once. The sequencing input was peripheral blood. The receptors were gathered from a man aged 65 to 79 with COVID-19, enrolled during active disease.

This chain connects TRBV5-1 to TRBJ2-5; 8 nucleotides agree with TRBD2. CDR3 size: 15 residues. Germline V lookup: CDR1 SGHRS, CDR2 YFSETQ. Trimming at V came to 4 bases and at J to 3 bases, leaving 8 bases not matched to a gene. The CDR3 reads CASSDGRGREETQYF. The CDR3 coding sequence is TGCGCCAGCAGCGACGGGAGGGGCCGAGAAGAGACCCAGTACTTC.

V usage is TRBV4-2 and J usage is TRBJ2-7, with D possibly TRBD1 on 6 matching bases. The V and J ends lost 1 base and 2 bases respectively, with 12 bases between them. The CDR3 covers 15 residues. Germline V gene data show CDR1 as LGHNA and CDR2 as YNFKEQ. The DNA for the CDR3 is TGTGCCAGCAGCCAAGCAGGGGCTCAAACCTACGAGCAGTACTTC. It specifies CASSQAGAQTYEQYF.

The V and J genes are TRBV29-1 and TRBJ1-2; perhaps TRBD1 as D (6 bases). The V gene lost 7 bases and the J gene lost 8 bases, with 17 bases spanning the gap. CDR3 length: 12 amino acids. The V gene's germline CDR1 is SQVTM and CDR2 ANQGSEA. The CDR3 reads CSAGTRASGYTF. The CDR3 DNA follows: TGCAGCGCCGGGACACGTGCGTCGGGCTACACCTTC.

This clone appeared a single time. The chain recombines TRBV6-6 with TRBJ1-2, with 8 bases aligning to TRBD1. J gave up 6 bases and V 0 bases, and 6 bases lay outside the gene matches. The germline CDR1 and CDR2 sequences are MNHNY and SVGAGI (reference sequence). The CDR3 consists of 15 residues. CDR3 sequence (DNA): TGTGCCAGCAGTTACTCGAACAGGGGGGTTGATGGCTACACCTTC. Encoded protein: CASSYSNRGVDGYTF.

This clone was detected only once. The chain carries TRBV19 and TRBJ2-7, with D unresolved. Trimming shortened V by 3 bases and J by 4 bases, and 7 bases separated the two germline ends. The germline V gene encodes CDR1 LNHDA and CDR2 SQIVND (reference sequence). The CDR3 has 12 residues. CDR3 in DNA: TGTGCCAGTAGTATGCCAGGTTACGAGCAGTACTTC. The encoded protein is CASSMPGYEQYF.

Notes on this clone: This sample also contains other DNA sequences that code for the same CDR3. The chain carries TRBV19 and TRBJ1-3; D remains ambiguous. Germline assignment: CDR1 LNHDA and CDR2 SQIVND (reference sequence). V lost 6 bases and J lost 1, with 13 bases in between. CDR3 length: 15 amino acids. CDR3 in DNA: TGTGCCAGTAGCATATCGTCGGTATCTGGAAACACCATATATTTT. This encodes CASSISSVSGNTIYF.

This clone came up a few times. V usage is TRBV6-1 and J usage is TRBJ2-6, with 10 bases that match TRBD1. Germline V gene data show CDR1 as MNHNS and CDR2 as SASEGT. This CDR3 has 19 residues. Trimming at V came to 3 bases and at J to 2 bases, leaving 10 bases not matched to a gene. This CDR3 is CASSEDPRTGGTGANVLTF. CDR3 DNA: TGTGCCAGCAGTGAGGATCCCAGGACAGGGGGAACTGGGGCCAACGTCCTGACTTTC.

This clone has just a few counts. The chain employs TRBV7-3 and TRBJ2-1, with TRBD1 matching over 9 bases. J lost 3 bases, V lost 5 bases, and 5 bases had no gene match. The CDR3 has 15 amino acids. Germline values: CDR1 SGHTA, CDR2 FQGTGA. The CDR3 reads CASSVGTGRYNEQFF. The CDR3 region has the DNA TGTGCCAGCAGCGTGGGGACAGGGCGCTACAATGAGCAGTTCTTC.

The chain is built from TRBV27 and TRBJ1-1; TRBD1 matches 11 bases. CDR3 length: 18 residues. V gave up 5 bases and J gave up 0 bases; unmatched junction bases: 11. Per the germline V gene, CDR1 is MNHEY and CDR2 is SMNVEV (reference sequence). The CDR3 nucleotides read TGTGCCAGCAGTAGAACCGGGACAGGGGGTAGAATGAACACTGAAGCTTTCTTT. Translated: CASSRTGTGGRMNTEAFF.

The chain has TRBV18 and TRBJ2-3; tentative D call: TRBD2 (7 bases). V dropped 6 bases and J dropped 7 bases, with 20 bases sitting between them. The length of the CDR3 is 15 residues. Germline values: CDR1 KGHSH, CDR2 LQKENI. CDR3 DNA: TGTGCCAGCTCTACGAGAGACAGGCGGGGGAATACGCAGTATTTT. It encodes CASSTRDRRGNTQYF.